The 5 T cell receptor beta chains below come from one sample, sequenced in a study of blood T cell repertoires in COVID-19. Repertoires were generated with immunoSEQ multiplex PCR, while TCRdb's copy carries only in-frame clones and drops some. The sample shows some 51,000 clones, 90% of them seen only once. The sequencing input was peripheral blood. The receptor set was obtained from a man aged 35-49 years with acute or convalescent COVID-19.

CDR3 sequence: CAWSVNRKDTEAFF. The CDR3 DNA is TGTGCCTGGAGTGTTAACAGGAAAGACACTGAAGCTTTCTTT. The rearrangement links TRBV30 to TRBJ1-1; tentative D call: TRBD1 (5 bases). Per the germline V gene, CDR1 is GTSNPN and CDR2 is SVGIG (reference sequence). Trimming stripped 0 bases from V and 3 bases from J, with 11 bases between. The CDR3 length is 14 residues.

The genes are TRBV30 and TRBJ2-2; a weak D match, TRBD1 (6 bases). Germline V gene lookup returns CDR1 GTSNPN and CDR2 SVGIG (reference sequence). The V end lost 4 bases, the J end lost 1 base, and 7 bases lay between the germline ends. The CDR3 contains 13 residues. CDR3 protein: CAWMDRNTGELFF. The CDR3 DNA follows: TGTGCCTGGATGGACAGGAACACCGGGGAGCTGTTTTTT.

The CDR3 loop reads CASRSSGGRVGEQYF. In DNA form, the CDR3 reads TGCGCCAGCAGATCCAGCGGGGGGAGAGTCGGCGAGCAGTACTTC. The genes are TRBV4-1 and TRBJ2-7, with TRBD2 matching over 9 bases. Germline trimming cut 6 bases from V and 6 bases from J; bases unmatched to any gene: 12. CDR1 is MGHRA and CDR2 is YSYEKL in the germline V gene. The CDR3 contains 15 residues.

The sample holds one count of this clone. This sequence joins TRBV7-2 and TRBJ2-7; D not certain. V lost 4 bases to trimming and J lost 7 bases, with 8 bases between them. This CDR3 region has 11 residues. From germline, CDR1 is SGHTA and CDR2 FQGNSA. The CDR3 DNA reads as TGTGCCAGCAGCTCTCTAAATGAGCAGTACTTC. The encoded protein is CASSSLNEQYF.

CDR3 DNA: TGTGCCAGCAGCCCGGGACTAGCGGGAGTAGAGACCCAGTACTTC. This codes for CASSPGLAGVETQYF. This sequence joins TRBV3-1 (or the pseudogene TRBV3-2) and TRBJ2-5, with 14 bases that match TRBD2. Trimming cost V 4 bases and J 4 bases; bases outside gene matches: 2. The CDR3 is made up of 15 amino acids. Germline V lookup: CDR1 LGHDT, CDR2 YNNKEL (reference sequence).